This TCR beta chain comes out of a study of cytomegalovirus exposure and HLA in healthy donors. Study-level background: For the 300 to 450 genotyped donors, more than 80% fell within the Caucasian-associated ancestry cluster. General study results and limits: With DRB1 most and HLA-C fewest, TCR association rates differed between HLA loci in a later analysis. The only immune exposure information that was available was CMV serostatus.

With 60 Vbeta and 13 Jbeta primers, the PCR was carried out. Clones were read by immunoSEQ multiplex PCR, and TCRdb kept only the in-frame ones, dropping some. The sample shows approximately 190,000 clones, over 70% of them seen only once. In regard to this clone: Its antigen is unknown.

This CDR3 has 15 residues. V lost 8 bases to trimming and J lost 5 bases; unmatched junction nucleotides: 6. Per the germline V gene, CDR1 is SNHLY and CDR2 is FYNNEI. The V and J genes are TRBV2 and TRBJ2-6, with 10 bases identical to TRBD1. The clonotype was recovered from a man between 50 and 59 years old in good health and CMV-seronegative. Specimen: PBMCs. The CDR3 is CASAGTGARANVLTF. DNA for the CDR3: TGTGCCAGCGCAGGGACAGGGGCAAGGGCCAACGTCCTGACTTTC. The full variable domain, with the rest looked up from reference TRBV2 and TRBJ2-6, is EPEVTQTPSHQVTQMGQEVILRCVPISNHLYFYWYRQILGQKVEFLVSFYNNEISEKSEIFDDQFSVERPDGSNFTLKIRSTKLEDSAMYFCASAGTGARANVLTFGAGSRLTVL.